This entry describes one TCR beta chain. Its antigen is undetermined. CDR3 size: 15 residues. The V gene lost 3 bases and the J gene lost 4 bases, with 14 bases spanning the gap. Germline CDR1 and CDR2: MGHDK and SYGVNS. This specimen comes from a study of cytotoxic CD8 clonotypes in ibrutinib-treated CLL. Study-wide context: Patient counts were 11 relapsed/refractory, approximately 15 treatment-naive and about 17 IGHV unmutated. The response samples were taken once patients had been treated for a median of approximately 13 months, range 6 to 36.

Clones were read by immunoSEQ multiplex PCR, and TCRdb kept only the in-frame ones, dropping some. The sample lists under 200,000 clones, around 80% occurring once. Study findings and constraints: Higher circulating CD8+ T-cell counts strongly accompanied higher baseline clonality, above age-matched healthy donors. Clonality was higher at ibrutinib response and returned toward baseline at progression.

The chain uses TRBV25-1 and TRBJ2-3, with D tentatively TRBD2 (7 bases). The sample here was PBMCs, taken after 24 months of ibrutinib treatment. The TCR was taken from a human donor with chronic lymphocytic leukemia. The CDR3 loop reads CASSDGRGGADTQYF. In nucleotides, the CDR3 is TGTGCCAGCAGTGATGGGAGGGGGGGGGCAGATACGCAGTATTTT.